The 28 T cell receptor beta chains reported below all come from one sample, sequenced in a study of blood T cell repertoires in COVID-19. Measured with immunoSEQ multiplex PCR; TCRdb has only the in-frame clones, and not every one. The table includes 200,000 to 250,000 clones, roughly 85% detected once. The specimen sequenced was PBMCs or T cells enriched from blood (not recorded which). These receptors originate from a woman in her thirties or forties with acute COVID-19.

The rearrangement joins TRBV7-9 to TRBJ2-2; perhaps TRBD2 as D (5 bases). CDR1 SEHNR and CDR2 FQNEAQ come from the germline V gene (reference sequence). V was pared by 5 bases and J by 2 bases, with 9 bases between. The CDR3 contains 14 residues. Here the CDR3 reads CASSGRGNTGELFF. In DNA, the CDR3 is TGTGCCAGCAGCGGCCGGGGTAACACCGGGGAGCTGTTTTTT.

CDR3 nucleotide sequence: TGTGCCAGCAGCCAAAATGCGGGCGGAGAGACCCAGTACTTC. Encoded protein: CASSQNAGGETQYF. This chain links TRBV3-1 (or the pseudogene TRBV3-2) with TRBJ2-5, with D perhaps TRBD2 (5 bases). Trimming stripped 2 bases from V and 4 bases from J, with 11 bases between. Germline CDR1 LGHDT, CDR2 YNNKEL (reference sequence). CDR3 length: 14 residues.

The V gene is TRBV28, the J gene TRBJ2-1, with D perhaps matching TRBD2 (6 bases). Germline V gives CDR1 MDHEN, CDR2 SYDVKM. V gave up 7 bases and J gave up 5 bases, with 24 bases separating them. This CDR3 has 17 residues. CDR3 amino acids: CASTLRRVASANNEQFF. CDR3 sequence (DNA): TGTGCCAGCACACTAAGGCGAGTGGCTAGCGCGAACAATGAGCAGTTCTTC.

Only one count was recorded for this clone. The chain recombines TRBV29-1 with TRBJ2-1; 8 positions match TRBD2. With 7 bases clipped from V and 2 bases from J, the junction kept 4 bases outside the gene matches. Germline loops: CDR1 SQVTM, CDR2 ANQGSEA. The CDR3 extends over 13 amino acids. The CDR3 sequence is CSAGGLAYNEQFF. CDR3 sequence (DNA): TGCAGCGCCGGGGGACTAGCCTACAATGAGCAGTTCTTC.

This clone was counted between two and nine times. This chain uses TRBV20-1 with TRBJ2-2, with 7 bases matching TRBD1. Germline V CDR1 and CDR2: DFQATT, SNEGSKA (reference sequence). V lost 3 bases and J lost 0; bases outside the gene matches: 4. The CDR3 is 15 residues long. The CDR3 DNA reads TGCAGTGCTAGTAGAGGGGGCGCGAACACCGGGGAGCTGTTTTTT. Amino acids: CSASRGGANTGELFF.

The chain is built from TRBV9 and TRBJ2-5, with 7 bases that match TRBD2. V was clipped by 0 bases and J by 4 bases; unmatched bases: 6. This CDR3 region has 15 residues. Per germline, CDR1 SGDLS and CDR2 YYNGEE. In nucleotides, the CDR3 is TGTGCCAGCAGCGTAGCGGGCGGGAGCCCAGAGACCCAGTACTTC. Protein sequence: CASSVAGGSPETQYF. The complete variable domain, with remaining parts taken from reference TRBV9 and TRBJ2-5, reads DSGVTQTPKHLITATGQRVTLRCSPRSGDLSVYWYQQSLDQGLQFLIQYYNGEERAKGNILERFSAQQFPDLHSELNLSSLELGDSALYFCASSVAGGSPETQYFGPGTRLLVL.

This chain connects TRBV5-1 to TRBJ1-6; D might be TRBD1 (5 bases). Looked up from germline, CDR1 is SGHRS and CDR2 is YFSETQ. This CDR3 is 19 amino acids long. V was trimmed by 0 bases and J by 4 bases, leaving 20 bases between them. The CDR3 DNA follows: TGCGCCAGCAGCTTGGTGGAACTTAGGGGAAGGGCTTATAATTCACCCCTCCACTTT. Its translation is CASSLVELRGRAYNSPLHF.

The chain recombines TRBV6-2 or TRBV6-3 with TRBJ2-5; D possibly corresponds to TRBD2 (7 bases). Looked up from germline, CDR1 is MNHEY and CDR2 is SVGEGT. The CDR3 contains 15 residues. Trimming took 3 bases from V and 5 from J, leaving 16 bases between them. CDR3 bases: TGTGCCAGCAGTTATTTCGGGGGGCGCGGTGAGACCCAGTACTTC. Its translation: CASSYFGGRGETQYF.

The chain couples TRBV19 to TRBJ2-4; D gene unclear. CDR1 is LNHDA and CDR2 is SQIVND in the germline V gene (reference sequence). Trimming stripped 2 bases from V and 15 bases from J, with 14 bases between. The CDR3 spans 12 residues. As DNA, the CDR3 is TGTGCCAGTAGTATACTCGGGTCTTCTCGGTACTTC. Amino acids: CASSILGSSRYF.

This chain links TRBV19 with TRBJ2-7; D remains unclear. The CDR3 is 17 amino acids. The germline V gene has CDR1 LNHDA and CDR2 SQIVND (reference sequence). Trimming stripped 4 bases from V and 0 bases from J, with 19 bases between. CDR3 coding DNA: TGTGCCAGTAGTACCCCCCCGTGGGCAGGTGCCTCCTACGAGCAGTACTTC. Translating it yields CASSTPPWAGASYEQYF. The whole variable domain, remainder taken from reference TRBV19 and TRBJ2-7, is DGGITQSPKYLFRKEGQNVTLSCEQNLNHDAMYWYRQDPGQGLRLIYYSQIVNDFQKGDIAEGYSVSREKKESFPLTVTSAQKNPTAFYLCASSTPPWAGASYEQYFGPGTRLTVT.

The chain employs TRBV11-2 and TRBJ2-1; 7 bases are shared with TRBD2. CDR1 and CDR2 from the germline V gene are SGHAT and FQNNGV. The CDR3 is made up of 16 amino acids. V lost 0 bases and J lost 7; bases outside the gene matches: 9. The CDR3 DNA reads TGTGCCAGCAGCTTAGATCGGGCTAGCGGATTAAATGAGCAGTTCTTC. It encodes CASSLDRASGLNEQFF.

V is TRBV9 and J is TRBJ2-3; tentatively, D is TRBD2 (6 bases). The CDR3 contains 17 residues. CDR1 and CDR2 (germline): SGDLS, YYNGEE. V dropped 0 bases and J dropped 2 bases, with 16 bases sitting between them. The CDR3 is CASSVVASGLATDTQYF. CDR3 sequence (DNA): TGTGCCAGCAGCGTAGTAGCGTCGGGACTGGCCACAGATACGCAGTATTTT.

The chain carries TRBV5-5 and TRBJ1-4; possibly TRBD1 for D (6 bases). CDR1 and CDR2 (germline): SGHKS, YYEKEE (reference sequence). Trimming stripped 2 bases from V and 8 bases from J, with 13 bases between. This CDR3 has 14 amino acids. CDR3: CASSFWGPGEKLFF. DNA for the CDR3: TGTGCCAGCAGCTTTTGGGGGCCGGGCGAAAAACTGTTTTTT.

The chain carries TRBV7-2 and TRBJ2-1, with D perhaps matching TRBD1 (5 bases). Germline V gene lookup returns CDR1 SGHTA and CDR2 FQGNSA. The CDR3 covers 13 residues. V was pared by 3 bases and J by 9 bases, with 12 bases between. This CDR3 reads CASSFVDQGEQFF. The CDR3 DNA reads as TGTGCCAGCAGCTTTGTGGACCAGGGTGAGCAGTTCTTC.

The chain joins TRBV6-1 to TRBJ2-7, with D maybe TRBD1 (5 bases). The V gene lost 2 bases and the J gene lost 3 bases, with 11 bases spanning the gap. Germline V gene data show CDR1 as MNHNS and CDR2 as SASEGT. The CDR3 spans 14 residues. The CDR3 region has the DNA TGTGCCAGCAGTGAAACCGACAGTTACTACGAGCAGTACTTC. Protein: CASSETDSYYEQYF.

In this sample, this clone turned up once. The chain uses TRBV3-1 (or the pseudogene TRBV3-2) and TRBJ2-2, with D hard to call. V was pared by 1 base and J by 6 bases, with 6 bases between. The CDR3 has 13 residues. In germline, CDR1 is LGHDT, CDR2 YNNKEL (reference sequence). CDR3 coding DNA: TGTGCCAGCAGCCAAGCGGTCCCCGGGGAGCTGTTTTTT. Protein product: CASSQAVPGELFF.

This clone has only one observation. The V and J genes are TRBV7-3 and TRBJ2-1; maybe TRBD1 (6 bases). Germline V lookup: CDR1 SGHTA, CDR2 FQGTGA. CDR3 size: 13 residues. V lost 5 bases and J 10 bases, leaving 15 bases between the germline ends. CDR3 nucleotides: TGTGCCAGCAGCAGGGGGACGGAGTCGGAGCAGTTCTTC. Translated: CASSRGTESEQFF.

The rearrangement uses TRBV6-4 and TRBJ2-1; D perhaps matches TRBD2 (6 bases). V lost 9 bases to trimming and J lost 6 bases, with 12 bases between them. Per germline, CDR1 MRHNA and CDR2 SNTAGT. The CDR3 runs 12 residues. This CDR3 is CASRGISNEQFF. CDR3 in DNA: TGTGCCAGTCGGGGGATTTCCAATGAGCAGTTCTTC.

The V call is TRBV18, the J call TRBJ2-7, with D possibly being TRBD1 (5 bases). Germline lookup yields CDR1 KGHSH and CDR2 LQKENI. The CDR3 has 15 residues. V dropped 6 bases and J dropped 2 bases, with 17 bases sitting between them. CDR3 in DNA: TGTGCCAGCTCCCCGCGTTCGACAGCAGCCTACGAGCAGTACTTC. It is translated as CASSPRSTAAYEQYF. The complete variable domain, with remaining parts taken from reference TRBV18 and TRBJ2-7, reads NAGVMQNPRHLVRRRGQEARLRCSPMKGHSHVYWYRQLPEEGLKFMVYLQKENIIDESGMPKERFSAEFPKEGPSILRIQQVVRGDSAAYFCASSPRSTAAYEQYFGPGTRLTVT.

The chain couples TRBV24-1 to TRBJ2-3; 10 nucleotides line up with TRBD1. V gave up 4 bases and J gave up 5 bases; unmatched junction bases: 5. Germline CDR1 is KGHDR and CDR2 is SFDVKD. The CDR3 is 15 amino acids. The CDR3 loop reads CATSDLGQGIDTQYF. In nucleotides, the CDR3 is TGTGCCACCAGTGACCTGGGACAGGGGATAGATACGCAGTATTTT.

This clone has only a few counts. The gene calls are TRBV7-9 and TRBJ2-7; the D gene is possibly TRBD1 (6 bases). The CDR3 runs 15 residues. Germline CDR1 is SEHNR and CDR2 is FQNEAQ (reference sequence). The ends were cut back, 1 base at V and 7 bases at J, with 17 bases in the middle. CDR3 coding DNA: TGTGCCAGCAGCTTAGAGGGGCAGGGGCTACGGGAGCAGTACTTC. Its translation: CASSLEGQGLREQYF.

The chain joins TRBV11-2 to TRBJ2-3, with D perhaps matching TRBD2 (5 bases). The CDR3 consists of 18 residues. V lost 3 bases and J lost 0, with 19 bases in between. Looked up from germline, CDR1 is SGHAT and CDR2 is FQNNGV. DNA of the CDR3: TGTGCCAGCAGCTTGGGCCGGGCCAGCCGGACTAGCACAGATACGCAGTATTTT. Its protein product is CASSLGRASRTSTDTQYF.

This chain uses TRBV2 with TRBJ1-5; perhaps TRBD1 as D (5 bases). CDR3 length: 14 residues. Germline CDR1 is SNHLY and CDR2 is FYNNEI. Trimming took off 1 base at V and 7 bases at J, with 11 bases between the two ends. The CDR3 region has the DNA TGTGCCAGCAGTGAAGGGGGGGGAGGCCAGCCCCAGCATTTT. Protein product: CASSEGGGGQPQHF.

The chain is built from TRBV21-1 and TRBJ2-7; the table's D call, TRBD1, has no DNA check behind it. TRBV21-1 is a pseudogene locus. This CDR3 spans 18 amino acids. Written as DNA, the CDR3 is TGTGCCAGCTCCCACTCACCGGGACACATCGCCTCGGGTCGCGAGCAGTACTTC. This gives the protein CASSHSPGHIASGREQYF.

This chain joins TRBV19 and TRBJ1-5; 9 nucleotides line up with TRBD1. CDR3 length: 15 amino acids. The V gene's germline CDR1 is LNHDA and CDR2 SQIVND (reference sequence). V was clipped by 5 bases and J by 1 base; unmatched bases: 3. In DNA, the CDR3 is TGTGCCAGTAGTTACAGGGGGCTGAGCAATCAGCCCCAGCATTTT. It encodes CASSYRGLSNQPQHF.

The V call is TRBV19, the J call TRBJ2-1, with 9 bases matching TRBD1. Per germline, CDR1 LNHDA and CDR2 SQIVND (reference sequence). V lost 6 bases to trimming and J lost 3 bases; unmatched junction nucleotides: 3. There are 14 residues in the CDR3. In DNA, the CDR3 is TGTGCCAGTAGGCCGACAGGGGGCTACAATGAGCAGTTCTTC. Translation gives CASRPTGGYNEQFF. Drawing the rest from reference TRBV19 and TRBJ2-1, the complete variable domain is DGGITQSPKYLFRKEGQNVTLSCEQNLNHDAMYWYRQDPGQGLRLIYYSQIVNDFQKGDIAEGYSVSREKKESFPLTVTSAQKNPTAFYLCASRPTGGYNEQFFGPGTRLTVL.

The chain is built from TRBV28 and TRBJ2-4, with TRBD1 matching over 9 bases. V was clipped by 4 bases and J by 3 bases; unmatched bases: 7. CDR3 length equals 16 residues. Germline assignment: CDR1 MDHEN and CDR2 SYDVKM. The CDR3 DNA follows: TGTGCCAGCAGTTCTCCCACGGACAGGGGCAAAAACATTCAGTACTTC. This codes for CASSSPTDRGKNIQYF.

The chain has TRBV15 and TRBJ1-1; 8 bases align to TRBD1. CDR1 and CDR2 (germline): LNHNV, YYDKDF (reference sequence). The CDR3 is made up of 15 amino acids. V shed 1 base and J 6 bases; nucleotides not matched to a gene: 7. The CDR3 nucleotides read TGTGCCACCAGCAGAGGTCAGGGGGCAGGTTCTGAAGCTTTCTTT. Translating gives CATSRGQGAGSEAFF.